What follows is one T cell receptor (beta chain) and its context. No antigen is known for it. This sample is drawn from a study of metastatic and nonmetastatic thyroid tumors. Overall study findings and caveats: A significant increase in TCR beta diversity was reportedly seen in malignant thyroid tumors relative to benign nodules, in blood and tumor.

TCRdb reanalyzed the PCR reads via MiXCR. The data contain approximately 2,000 clones, 42% of them singletons. Germline loops: CDR1 SGHRS, CDR2 YFSETQ. J was trimmed by 5 bases and V by 4 bases; bases with no gene match: 6. This CDR3 is 14 amino acids long. There were no patients who had received any treatment before thyroid surgery. This receptor was identified in a female donor with papillary thyroid cancer or a benign thyroid nodule (not recorded which). Some clones in this sample may be carry-over from other donors' samples. The sequenced sample consisted of adjacent normal tissue. V is TRBV5-1 and J is TRBJ2-7, with 10 nucleotides matching TRBD1. The CDR3 DNA reads TGCGCCAGCAGCCCGGGACAGGGGCGGCACGAGCAGTACTTC. Its translation: CASSPGQGRHEQYF.